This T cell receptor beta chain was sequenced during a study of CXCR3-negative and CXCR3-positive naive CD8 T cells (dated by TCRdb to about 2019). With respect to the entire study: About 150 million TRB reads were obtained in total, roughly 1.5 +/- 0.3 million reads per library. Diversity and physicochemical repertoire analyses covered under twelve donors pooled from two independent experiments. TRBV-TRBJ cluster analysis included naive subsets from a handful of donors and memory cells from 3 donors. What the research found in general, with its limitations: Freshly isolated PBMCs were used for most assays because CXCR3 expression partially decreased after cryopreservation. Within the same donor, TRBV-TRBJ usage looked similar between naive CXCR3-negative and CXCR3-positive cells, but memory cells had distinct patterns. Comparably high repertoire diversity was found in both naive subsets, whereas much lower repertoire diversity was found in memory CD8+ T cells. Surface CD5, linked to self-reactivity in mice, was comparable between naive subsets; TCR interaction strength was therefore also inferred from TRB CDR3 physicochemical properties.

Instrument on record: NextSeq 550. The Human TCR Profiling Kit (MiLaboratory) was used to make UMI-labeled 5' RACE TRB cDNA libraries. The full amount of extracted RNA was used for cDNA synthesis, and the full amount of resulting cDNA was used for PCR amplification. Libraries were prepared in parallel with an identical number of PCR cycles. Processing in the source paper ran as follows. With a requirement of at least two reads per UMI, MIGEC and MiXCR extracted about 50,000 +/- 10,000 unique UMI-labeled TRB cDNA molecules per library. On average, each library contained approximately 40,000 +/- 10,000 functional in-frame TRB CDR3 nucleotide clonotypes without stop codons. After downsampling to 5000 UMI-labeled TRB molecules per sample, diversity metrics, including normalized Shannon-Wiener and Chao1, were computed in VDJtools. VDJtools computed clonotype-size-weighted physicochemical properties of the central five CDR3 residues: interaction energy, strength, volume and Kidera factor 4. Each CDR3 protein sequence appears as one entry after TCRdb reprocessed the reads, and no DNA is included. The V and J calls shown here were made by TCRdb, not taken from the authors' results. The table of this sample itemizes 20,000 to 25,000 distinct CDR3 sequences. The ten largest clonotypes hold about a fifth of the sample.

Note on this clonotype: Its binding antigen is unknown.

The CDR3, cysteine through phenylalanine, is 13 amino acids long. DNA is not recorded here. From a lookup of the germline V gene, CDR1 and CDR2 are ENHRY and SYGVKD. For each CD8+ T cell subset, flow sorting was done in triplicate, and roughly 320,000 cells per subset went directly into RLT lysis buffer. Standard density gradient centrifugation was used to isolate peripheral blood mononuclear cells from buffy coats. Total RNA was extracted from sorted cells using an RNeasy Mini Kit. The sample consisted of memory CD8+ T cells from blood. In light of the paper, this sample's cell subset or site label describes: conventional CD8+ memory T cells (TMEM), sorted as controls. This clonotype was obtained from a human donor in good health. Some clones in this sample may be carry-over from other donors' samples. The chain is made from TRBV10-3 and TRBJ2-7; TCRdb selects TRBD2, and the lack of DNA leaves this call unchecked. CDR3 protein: CAIWSPGTYEQYF.